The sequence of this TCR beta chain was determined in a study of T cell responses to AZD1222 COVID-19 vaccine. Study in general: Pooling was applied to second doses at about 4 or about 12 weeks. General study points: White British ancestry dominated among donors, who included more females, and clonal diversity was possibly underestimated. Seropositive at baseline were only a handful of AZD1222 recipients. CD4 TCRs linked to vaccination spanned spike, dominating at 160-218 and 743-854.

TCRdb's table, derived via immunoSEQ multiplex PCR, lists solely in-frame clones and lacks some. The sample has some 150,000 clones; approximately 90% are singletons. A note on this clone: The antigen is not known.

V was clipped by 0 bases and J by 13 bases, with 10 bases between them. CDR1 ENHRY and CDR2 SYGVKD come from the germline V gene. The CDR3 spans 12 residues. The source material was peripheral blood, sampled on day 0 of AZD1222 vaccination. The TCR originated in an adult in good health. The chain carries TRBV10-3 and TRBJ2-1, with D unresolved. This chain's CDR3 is CAISESTGFQFF. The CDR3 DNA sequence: TGTGCCATCAGTGAGTCGACGGGTTTTCAGTTCTTC.